A selection of T cell receptor beta chains follows, all from one sample in a study of shared clonotypes between healthy human individuals. The protocol was immunoSEQ multiplex PCR, while the TCRdb copy is restricted to in-frame clones and leaves out a portion. The sample holds 550,000 to 750,000 clones, roughly 94% seen once. Sequenced input: naive CD8+ T cells sorted from blood. The source is a man aged 30 to 45 in good health. Each CDR3 is given with its conserved first and last residue. Fields, in order: J gene, D gene, V gene, clone size, CDR3 protein, CDR3 DNA. The D gene is left open where the match is weak. Clone size, where shown, is once, few, many, or a class for clones that have expanded.

J gene: TRBJ1-2; D gene: -; V gene: TRBV27; clone size: -; CDR3 protein: CASSLRGSRGYTF; CDR3 DNA: TGTGCCAGCAGTTTACGGGGTTCGCGTGGCTACACCTTC
J gene: TRBJ2-1; D gene: -; V gene: TRBV5-1; clone size: -; CDR3 protein: CASSFSVGDEQFF; CDR3 DNA: TGCGCCAGCAGCTTCTCTGTAGGGGATGAGCAGTTCTTC
J gene: TRBJ2-1; D gene: TRBD1; V gene: TRBV7-2; clone size: -; CDR3 protein: CASSPRQGSYNEQFF; CDR3 DNA: TGTGCCAGCAGCCCAAGACAGGGCTCCTACAATGAGCAGTTCTTC
J gene: TRBJ2-1; D gene: TRBD2; V gene: TRBV5-1; clone size: -; CDR3 protein: CASRAGTSGINEQFF; CDR3 DNA: TGCGCCAGCAGGGCCGGGACTAGCGGGATCAATGAGCAGTTCTTC
J gene: TRBJ2-3; D gene: -; V gene: TRBV5-1; clone size: few; CDR3 protein: CASSRSGGGQYF; CDR3 DNA: TGCGCCAGCAGCCGATCGGGGGGCGGTCAGTATTTT
J gene: TRBJ1-1; D gene: -; V gene: TRBV10-3; clone size: -; CDR3 protein: CAIGQGGGNTEAFF; CDR3 DNA: TGTGCCATCGGGCAGGGAGGGGGGAACACTGAAGCTTTCTTT
J gene: TRBJ2-1; D gene: -; V gene: TRBV7-9; clone size: -; CDR3 protein: CASSLLWRGNEQFF; CDR3 DNA: TGTGCCAGCAGCTTGCTCTGGCGGGGCAATGAGCAGTTCTTC
J gene: TRBJ2-1; D gene: -; V gene: TRBV19; clone size: -; CDR3 protein: CASGGTYNEQFF; CDR3 DNA: TGTGCCAGCGGGGGTACCTACAATGAGCAGTTCTTC
J gene: TRBJ2-3; D gene: -; V gene: TRBV28; clone size: -; CDR3 protein: CASSKTTGITDTQYF; CDR3 DNA: TGTGCCAGCAGTAAAACAACAGGGATAACAGATACGCAGTATTTT
J gene: TRBJ1-1; D gene: -; V gene: TRBV4-1; clone size: -; CDR3 protein: CASSQEHSPTEAFF; CDR3 DNA: TGCGCCAGCAGCCAAGAGCATTCCCCCACTGAAGCTTTCTTT
J gene: TRBJ2-7; D gene: -; V gene: TRBV19; clone size: -; CDR3 protein: CASSIWGAYEQYF; CDR3 DNA: TGTGCCAGTAGTATATGGGGGGCCTACGAGCAGTACTTC
J gene: TRBJ1-4; D gene: -; V gene: TRBV7-9; clone size: -; CDR3 protein: CASSSRGLGDEKLFF; CDR3 DNA: TGTGCCAGCAGCTCCCGGGGCCTAGGCGACGAAAAACTGTTTTTT
J gene: TRBJ2-7; D gene: -; V gene: TRBV29-1; clone size: -; CDR3 protein: CSVRGYEQYF; CDR3 DNA: TGCAGCGTTAGGGGCTACGAGCAGTACTTC
J gene: TRBJ2-7; D gene: TRBD2; V gene: TRBV19; clone size: -; CDR3 protein: CASSIGGRAAEQYF; CDR3 DNA: TGTGCCAGTAGTATTGGCGGGAGGGCCGCGGAGCAGTACTTC
J gene: TRBJ2-1; D gene: TRBD2; V gene: TRBV6-6; clone size: -; CDR3 protein: CASSYSGLAGYNEQFF; CDR3 DNA: TGTGCCAGCAGTTACTCGGGACTAGCGGGCTACAATGAGCAGTTCTTC
J gene: TRBJ2-7; D gene: -; V gene: TRBV7-9; clone size: -; CDR3 protein: CASSSGGTANPYEQYF; CDR3 DNA: TGTGCCAGCAGCTCCGGGGGGACAGCGAACCCCTACGAGCAGTACTTC
J gene: TRBJ2-7; D gene: -; V gene: TRBV27; clone size: -; CDR3 protein: CASSSRSEPGEPYEQYF; CDR3 DNA: TGTGCCAGCAGTTCGCGTTCGGAACCCGGGGAGCCCTACGAGCAGTACTTC
J gene: TRBJ2-3; D gene: TRBD2; V gene: TRBV5-5; clone size: -; CDR3 protein: CASSFRLAGGTDTQYF; CDR3 DNA: TGTGCCAGCAGCTTCCGACTAGCGGGGGGCACAGATACGCAGTATTTT
J gene: TRBJ2-7; D gene: TRBD1; V gene: TRBV28; clone size: -; CDR3 protein: CASRGQGNYEQYF; CDR3 DNA: TGTGCCAGCAGGGGACAGGGGAACTACGAGCAGTACTTC
J gene: TRBJ2-7; D gene: -; V gene: TRBV10-3; clone size: -; CDR3 protein: CAISEPGAMRPYEQYF; CDR3 DNA: TGTGCCATCAGTGAGCCCGGGGCCATGAGACCCTACGAGCAGTACTTC
J gene: TRBJ2-7; D gene: TRBD2; V gene: TRBV27; clone size: once; CDR3 protein: CASRITAPIAGDNYEQYF; CDR3 DNA: TGTGCCAGCAGAATTACCGCCCCAATAGCGGGAGACAACTACGAGCAGTACTTC
J gene: TRBJ2-1; D gene: -; V gene: TRBV11-3; clone size: -; CDR3 protein: CASSIWSADEQFF; CDR3 DNA: TGTGCCAGCAGCATCTGGAGCGCCGATGAGCAGTTCTTC
J gene: TRBJ1-1; D gene: -; V gene: TRBV6-1; clone size: -; CDR3 protein: CASSESTGFNTEAFF; CDR3 DNA: TGTGCCAGCAGTGAGTCCACAGGGTTCAACACTGAAGCTTTCTTT
J gene: TRBJ2-1; D gene: TRBD2; V gene: TRBV7-9; clone size: -; CDR3 protein: CASSSGLVGYEQFF; CDR3 DNA: TGTGCCAGCAGCTCGGGACTAGTCGGGTATGAGCAGTTCTTC
J gene: TRBJ1-2; D gene: -; V gene: TRBV15; clone size: -; CDR3 protein: CATSRDGGINYGYTF; CDR3 DNA: TGTGCCACCAGCAGAGACGGGGGAATTAACTATGGCTACACCTTC
J gene: TRBJ1-2; D gene: -; V gene: TRBV28; clone size: -; CDR3 protein: CASSPLGQGGYGYTF; CDR3 DNA: TGTGCCAGCAGTCCGTTGGGGCAGGGCGGCTATGGCTACACCTTC
J gene: TRBJ1-1; D gene: TRBD1; V gene: TRBV5-3; clone size: -; CDR3 protein: CARRTGANTEAFF; CDR3 DNA: TGTGCCAGGCGGACAGGGGCGAACACTGAAGCTTTCTTT
J gene: TRBJ1-2; D gene: TRBD1; V gene: TRBV28; clone size: once; CDR3 protein: CASSLSILQGANYGYTF; CDR3 DNA: TGTGCCAGCAGTTTATCAATCCTACAGGGGGCTAACTATGGCTACACCTTC
J gene: TRBJ2-7; D gene: TRBD1; V gene: TRBV6-5; clone size: -; CDR3 protein: CASSYVSGTGPEQYF; CDR3 DNA: TGTGCCAGCAGTTACGTATCCGGGACAGGGCCCGAGCAGTACTTC
J gene: TRBJ2-2; D gene: TRBD1; V gene: TRBV27; clone size: -; CDR3 protein: CASSSMTGVAGELFF; CDR3 DNA: TGTGCCAGCAGTTCGATGACAGGGGTGGCCGGGGAGCTGTTTTTT
J gene: TRBJ2-7; D gene: TRBD2; V gene: TRBV6-6; clone size: -; CDR3 protein: CASSYPLAGGTYEQYF; CDR3 DNA: TGTGCCAGCAGTTACCCCCTAGCGGGAGGTACCTACGAGCAGTACTTC
J gene: TRBJ2-7; D gene: TRBD2; V gene: TRBV5-8; clone size: -; CDR3 protein: CASSLSLAGADEQYF; CDR3 DNA: TGTGCCAGCAGCTTGAGTTTGGCGGGAGCGGACGAGCAGTACTTC
J gene: TRBJ2-7; D gene: TRBD2; V gene: TRBV9; clone size: -; CDR3 protein: CASSDPRGTGGTSGISLNEQYF; CDR3 DNA: TGTGCCAGCAGCGACCCGAGGGGGACAGGTGGGACTAGCGGGATTTCCTTAAACGAGCAGTACTTC
J gene: TRBJ1-1; D gene: -; V gene: TRBV5-5; clone size: -; CDR3 protein: CASSLYLQGITEAFF; CDR3 DNA: TGTGCCAGCAGCTTGTACTTACAGGGAATCACTGAAGCTTTCTTT